The subject of this entry is one T cell receptor beta chain. Its antigen remains unknown. The sample originates from a study of cytomegalovirus exposure and HLA in healthy donors. Whole-study results and caveats: Prior analysis indicated that the majority of TCR beta V segments exhibited productivity approximately 87% or approximately 30% of the time. There were several of the most significant clusters that appeared linked to common viral pathogens in a later analysis.

Germline V gene data show CDR1 as LNHNV and CDR2 as YYDKDF (reference sequence). Between the trimmed V and J ends, which lost 5 bases and 1 base, there was a span of 18 bases. CDR3 length equals 16 residues. The PCR made use of 60 Vbeta and 13 Jbeta primers. Only in-frame clones appear in the TCRdb table, and some are missing; sequencing was by immunoSEQ multiplex PCR. This sample has about 190,000 clones, with around 87% found just once. This receptor was obtained from a woman under 30 in good health and CMV-seronegative. This chain connects TRBV15 to TRBJ2-7; D gene unclear. The sample consisted of PBMCs. CDR3 loop: CATSERPGFPSYEQYF. CDR3 DNA sequence: TGTGCCACCAGCGAACGCCCGGGTTTTCCATCCTACGAGCAGTACTTC.